Below, 16 T cell receptor beta chains from the same sample are listed, as sequenced in a study of regulatory T cells in long-lasting Graves disease. Arm-PCR of CDR3 regions with iRepertoire HTBI primers generated TCR beta libraries. TCRdb redid the calling of the multiplex PCR reads with MiXCR, one entry per CDR3 protein. The table lists approximately 390,000 distinct CDR3 sequences, 15% to 20% of them singletons. Time point defined: newly diagnosed GD, antithyroid drugs for less than 3 months. The TCR library was made from RNA that had been extracted from PBMCs in TRIzol. This sample also appeared in a second study, on T cells in Graves' hyperthyroidism and ophthalmopathy.

The sequences come from peripheral blood mononuclear cells (PBMCs), collected at new diagnosis, from a patient treated with antithyroid drugs. The receptors stem from a woman under 30 with Graves disease.

The rearrangement links TRBV28 to TRBJ1-6; 9 nucleotides align to TRBD1. The V and J ends lost 5 bases and 10 bases, in that order; junction bases with no gene match: 12. The CDR3 runs 16 residues. From germline, CDR1 is MDHEN and CDR2 SYDVKM. The CDR3: CASSGPWGQGRSPLHF. The CDR3 bases are TGTGCCAGCAGTGGCCCCTGGGGACAGGGAAGATCACCCCTCCACTTT.

This clonotype was seen ten or more times. This chain joins TRBV27 and TRBJ2-1; the D gene is possibly TRBD2 (6 bases). This CDR3 is built from 15 residues. Trimming pared 5 bases from V and 6 bases from J, leaving 17 bases between. The germline CDR1 and CDR2 sequences are MNHEY and SMNVEV (reference sequence). CDR3 residues: CASSPPGRLGNEQFF. The DNA of the CDR3 is TGTGCCAGCAGTCCACCCGGGAGACTCGGCAATGAGCAGTTCTTC.

The chain uses TRBV19 and TRBJ1-2; 12 bases match TRBD1. The CDR3 is 15 residues long. V trimming: 9 bases; J trimming: 6 bases; junction bases outside the gene matches: 11. Germline values: CDR1 LNHDA, CDR2 SQIVND (reference sequence). The CDR3 loop reads CASRDRGREGDGYTF. In DNA, the CDR3 is TGTGCCAGCCGGGACAGGGGGCGCGAGGGGGATGGCTACACCTTC. The whole variable domain, remainder taken from reference TRBV19 and TRBJ1-2, is DGGITQSPKYLFRKEGQNVTLSCEQNLNHDAMYWYRQDPGQGLRLIYYSQIVNDFQKGDIAEGYSVSREKKESFPLTVTSAQKNPTAFYLCASRDRGREGDGYTFGSGTRLTVV.

For this clonotype: A far larger clone lies a single base away; this is likely a read error. This sequence joins TRBV3-1 and TRBJ2-1; 10 positions agree with TRBD2. The J call may be faulty, since TRBJ2-7 better matches the DNA end. The CDR3 has 16 amino acids. CDR1 LGHDT and CDR2 YNNKEL come from the germline V gene (reference sequence). CDR3 sequence (DNA): TGTGCCAGCAGCCAGGTCAGGACTAGCGGAAGGGTCGAGCAGTACTTC. Protein: CASSQVRTSGRVEQYF.

This clonotype was picked up many times. V usage is TRBV2 and J usage is TRBJ2-5; 10 nucleotides align to TRBD1. The CDR3 consists of 15 residues. The germline V gene has CDR1 SNHLY and CDR2 FYNNEI. After removal of 6 bases from V and 1 base from J, the junction contained 5 bases not matched to a gene. The CDR3 sequence: CASRGDRGSQETQYF. The CDR3 DNA follows: TGTGCCAGCAGGGGGGACAGGGGAAGCCAAGAGACCCAGTACTTC.

This clonotype appeared many times. The V and J genes are TRBV19 and TRBJ2-1; D is perhaps TRBD2 (7 bases). V was clipped by 10 bases and J by 5 bases, with 12 bases between them. The length of the CDR3 is 12 residues. Germline assignment: CDR1 LNHDA and CDR2 SQIVND (reference sequence). The CDR3 spells CATWGGHNEQFF. In DNA form, the CDR3 reads TGTGCCACCTGGGGGGGCCACAATGAGCAGTTCTTC.

This clonotype was seen more than once but under ten times. DNA for the CDR3: TGTGCCAGCAGCCTTTCCGACAGGCCCTTCCTCACAGATACGCAGTATTTT. Protein product: CASSLSDRPFLTDTQYF. The chain carries TRBV7-9 and TRBJ2-3; tentative D call: TRBD1 (6 bases). Per germline, CDR1 SEHNR and CDR2 FQNEAQ (reference sequence). V dropped 5 bases and J dropped 2 bases, with 20 bases sitting between them. The CDR3 is 17 amino acids.

This clonotype was counted at least ten times. This rearrangement joins TRBV10-2 to TRBJ2-3; 9 positions match TRBD1. Germline values: CDR1 WSHSY, CDR2 SAAADI. The CDR3 totals 17 residues. The V gene end was trimmed by 2 bases and the J gene end by 0 bases; junction bases not matched to a gene: 6. CDR3 residues: CASSERTGDGSTDTQYF. The CDR3 region has the DNA TGCGCCAGCAGTGAGAGGACAGGGGATGGGAGCACAGATACGCAGTATTTT.

This chain uses TRBV28 with TRBJ2-3, with D uncertain. CDR1 is MDHEN and CDR2 is SYDVKM in the germline V gene. Trimming took 2 bases from V and 4 from J, leaving 10 bases between them. The CDR3 runs to 14 residues. The chain's CDR3 is CASSLPAPADTQYF. Written as DNA, the CDR3 is TGTGCCAGCAGTTTACCCGCCCCAGCAGATACGCAGTATTTT.

This chain connects TRBV5-1 to TRBJ2-3, with 13 nucleotides matching TRBD2. Germline lookup yields CDR1 SGHRS and CDR2 YFSETQ. V lost 4 bases and J lost 2; bases outside the gene matches: 7. CDR3 size: 17 residues. CDR3 bases: TGCGCCAGCAGCAGCCAAGGGACTAGCGGGACCACAGATACGCAGTATTTT. Encoded protein: CASSSQGTSGTTDTQYF.

The DNA of the CDR3 is TGTGCCAGCAGTTTTTCAGGCACCTTAGCCAAAAACATTCAGTACTTC. This codes for CASSFSGTLAKNIQYF. The chain combines TRBV28 with TRBJ2-4; no definite D call. The V end lost 3 bases, the J end lost 0 bases, and 12 bases lay between the germline ends. CDR3 length equals 16 residues. Germline assignment: CDR1 MDHEN and CDR2 SYDVKM.

Concerning this clonotype: A read error is possible here, since a much larger clone lies one base away. The gene calls are TRBV6-2 or TRBV6-3 and TRBJ2-5, with D uncertain. Germline CDR1 reads MNHEY; CDR2 reads SVGEGT. This CDR3 contains 14 residues. CDR3 protein: CASSYTESQEAQYF. The CDR3 DNA is TGTGCCAGCAGTTACACTGAATCTCAAGAGGCCCAGTACTTC.

The chain has TRBV4-1 and TRBJ1-1, with 9 bases aligning to TRBD1. This CDR3 contains 15 residues. CDR1 MGHRA and CDR2 YSYEKL come from the germline V gene. J gave up 1 base and V 3 bases, and 3 bases lay outside the gene matches. CDR3 residues: CASSQGQGANTEAFF. DNA for the CDR3: TGCGCCAGCAGCCAGGGACAGGGCGCGAACACTGAAGCTTTCTTT.

A few counts support this clonotype. V gene TRBV18 combines with J gene TRBJ1-1; 10 positions agree with TRBD1. This CDR3 has 15 amino acids. CDR1 KGHSH and CDR2 LQKENI come from the germline V gene. V gave up 2 bases and J gave up 4 bases; unmatched junction bases: 4. CDR3: CASSPDRGPPTEAFF. CDR3 coding DNA: TGTGCCAGCTCACCAGACAGGGGGCCCCCCACTGAAGCTTTCTTT.

This clonotype was picked up many times. The chain employs TRBV30 and TRBJ1-1; D may be TRBD1 (6 bases). This CDR3 has 13 amino acids. In germline, CDR1 is GTSNPN, CDR2 SVGIG (reference sequence). V was shortened by 5 bases and J by 1 base, with 11 bases between the two germline ends. The CDR3: CAWAKQGNTEAFF. The CDR3 DNA reads as TGTGCCTGGGCCAAACAGGGGAACACTGAAGCTTTCTTT.

Of note for this clonotype: This could be a read error, since a much larger clone is one nucleotide away. The CDR3 end shows no conserved phenylalanine or tryptophan, and so a read error is likely. The chain couples TRBV2 to TRBJ2-1, with 10 bases matching TRBD2. The V and J ends lost 7 bases and 4 bases, in that order; junction bases with no gene match: 7. The CDR3 covers 15 residues. CDR1 and CDR2 from the germline V gene are SNHLY and FYNNEI. The CDR3 region is CASNKREGLYNEQFS. The CDR3 nucleotides are TGTGCCAGCAACAAGCGGGAGGGTCTTTACAATGAGCAGTTCTCC.